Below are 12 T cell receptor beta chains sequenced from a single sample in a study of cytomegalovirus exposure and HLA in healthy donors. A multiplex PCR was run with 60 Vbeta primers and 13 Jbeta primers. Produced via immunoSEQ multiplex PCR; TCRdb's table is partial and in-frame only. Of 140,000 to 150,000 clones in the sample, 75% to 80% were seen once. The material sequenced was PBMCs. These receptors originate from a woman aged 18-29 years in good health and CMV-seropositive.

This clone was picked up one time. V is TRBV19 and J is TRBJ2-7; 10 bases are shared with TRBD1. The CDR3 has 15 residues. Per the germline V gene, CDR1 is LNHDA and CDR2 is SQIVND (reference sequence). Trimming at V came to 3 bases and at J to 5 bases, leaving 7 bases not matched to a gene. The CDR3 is CASSIGQGESHEQYF. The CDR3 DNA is TGTGCCAGTAGTATCGGACAGGGGGAATCCCACGAGCAGTACTTC.

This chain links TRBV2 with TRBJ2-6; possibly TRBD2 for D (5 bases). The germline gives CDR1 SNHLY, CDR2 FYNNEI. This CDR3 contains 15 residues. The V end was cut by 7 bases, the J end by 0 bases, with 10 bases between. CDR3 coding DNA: TGTGCCAGCAAATCGGGAAGCTCTGGGGCCAACGTCCTGACTTTC. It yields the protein CASKSGSSGANVLTF. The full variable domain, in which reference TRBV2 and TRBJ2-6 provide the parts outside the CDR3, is EPEVTQTPSHQVTQMGQEVILRCVPISNHLYFYWYRQILGQKVEFLVSFYNNEISEKSEIFDDQFSVERPDGSNFTLKIRSTKLEDSAMYFCASKSGSSGANVLTFGAGSRLTVL.

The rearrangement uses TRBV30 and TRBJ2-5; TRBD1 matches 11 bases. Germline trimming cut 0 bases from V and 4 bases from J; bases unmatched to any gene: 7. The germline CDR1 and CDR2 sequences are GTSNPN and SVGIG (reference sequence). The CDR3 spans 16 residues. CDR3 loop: CAWSVPGQGVRETQYF. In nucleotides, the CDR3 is TGTGCCTGGAGTGTTCCGGGACAGGGGGTTCGAGAGACCCAGTACTTC.

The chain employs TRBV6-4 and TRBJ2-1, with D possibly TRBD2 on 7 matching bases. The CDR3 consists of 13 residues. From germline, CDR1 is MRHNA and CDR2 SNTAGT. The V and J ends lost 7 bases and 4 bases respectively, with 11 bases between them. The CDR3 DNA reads TGTGCCAGCATGGGGGGGCCGTACAATGAGCAGTTCTTC. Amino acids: CASMGGPYNEQFF.

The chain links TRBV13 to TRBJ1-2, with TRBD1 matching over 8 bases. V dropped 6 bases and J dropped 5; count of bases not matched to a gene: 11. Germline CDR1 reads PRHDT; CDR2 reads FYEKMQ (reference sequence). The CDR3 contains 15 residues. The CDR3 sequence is CASRPNQGAVYGYTF. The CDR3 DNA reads TGTGCCAGCAGGCCTAATCAGGGGGCGGTGTATGGCTACACCTTC.

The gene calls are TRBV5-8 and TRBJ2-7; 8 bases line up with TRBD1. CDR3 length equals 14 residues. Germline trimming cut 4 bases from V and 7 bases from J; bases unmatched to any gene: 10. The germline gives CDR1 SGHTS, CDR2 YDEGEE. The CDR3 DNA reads TGTGCCAGCAGCCGCGGACAGGGTAGCGAGGAGCAGTACTTC. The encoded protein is CASSRGQGSEEQYF.

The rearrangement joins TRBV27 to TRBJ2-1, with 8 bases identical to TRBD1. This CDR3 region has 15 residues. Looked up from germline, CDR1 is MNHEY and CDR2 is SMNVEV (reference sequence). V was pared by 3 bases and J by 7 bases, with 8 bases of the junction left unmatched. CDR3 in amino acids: CASSLGRGQWNEQFF. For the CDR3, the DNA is TGTGCCAGCAGTTTGGGCAGGGGGCAATGGAATGAGCAGTTCTTC.

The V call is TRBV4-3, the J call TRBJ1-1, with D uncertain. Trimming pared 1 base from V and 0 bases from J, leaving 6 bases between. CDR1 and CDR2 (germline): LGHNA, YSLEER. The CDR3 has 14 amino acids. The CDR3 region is CASSQALLNTEAFF. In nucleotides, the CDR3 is TGCGCCAGCAGCCAAGCGTTATTGAACACTGAAGCTTTCTTT.

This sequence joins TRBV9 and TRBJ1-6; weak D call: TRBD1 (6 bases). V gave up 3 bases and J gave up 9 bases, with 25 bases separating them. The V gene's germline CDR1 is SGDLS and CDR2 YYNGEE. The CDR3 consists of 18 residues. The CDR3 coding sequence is TGTGCCAGCAGCGAGGGGGGGAGGGGCCGACTACGGACTTCACCCCTCCACTTT. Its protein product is CASSEGGRGRLRTSPLHF.

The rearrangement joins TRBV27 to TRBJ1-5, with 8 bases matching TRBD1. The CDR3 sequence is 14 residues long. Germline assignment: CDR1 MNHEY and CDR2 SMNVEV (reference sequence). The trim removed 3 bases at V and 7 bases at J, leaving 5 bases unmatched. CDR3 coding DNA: TGTGCCAGCAGTTTCCAGGGGGCGAAGCAGCCCCAGCATTTT. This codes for CASSFQGAKQPQHF.

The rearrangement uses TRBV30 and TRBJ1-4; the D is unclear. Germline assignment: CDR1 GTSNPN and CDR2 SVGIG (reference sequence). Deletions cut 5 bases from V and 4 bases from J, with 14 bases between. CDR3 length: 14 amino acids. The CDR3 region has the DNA TGTGCCTGGCGTTGGGCGTCGTATAATGAAAAACTGTTTTTT. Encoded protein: CAWRWASYNEKLFF.

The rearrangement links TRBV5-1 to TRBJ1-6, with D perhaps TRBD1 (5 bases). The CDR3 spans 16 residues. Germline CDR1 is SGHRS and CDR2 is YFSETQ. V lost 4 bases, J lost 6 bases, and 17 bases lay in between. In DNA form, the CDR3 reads TGCGCCAGCAGCACCGAATTAGGGGTCCTTAATTCACCCCTCCACTTT. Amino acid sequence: CASSTELGVLNSPLHF.